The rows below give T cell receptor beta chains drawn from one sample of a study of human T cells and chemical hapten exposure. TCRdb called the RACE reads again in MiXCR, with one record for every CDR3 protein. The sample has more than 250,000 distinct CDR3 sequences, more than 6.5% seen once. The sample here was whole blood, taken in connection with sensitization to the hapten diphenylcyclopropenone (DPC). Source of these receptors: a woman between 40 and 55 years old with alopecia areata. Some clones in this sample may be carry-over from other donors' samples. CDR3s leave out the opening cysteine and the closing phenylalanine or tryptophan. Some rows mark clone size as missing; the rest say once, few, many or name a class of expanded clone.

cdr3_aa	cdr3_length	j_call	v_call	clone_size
SARDPHQPQH	10	TRBJ1-5	TRBV20-1	NA
ASSLGVGTINYGYT	14	TRBJ1-2	TRBV28	few
ASSLAQTSGRVDTQY	15	TRBJ2-3	TRBV5-1	many
ASSFLGTPEQY	11	TRBJ2-7	TRBV12-3/TRBV12-4	NA
ASSAPGHLNTEAF	13	TRBJ1-1	TRBV25-1	NA
ASSFGNVGAEKLF	13	TRBJ1-4	TRBV6-5	many
ASSQWDRNNSPLH	13	TRBJ1-6	TRBV5-5	few
ASSEARTNQPQH	12	TRBJ1-5	TRBV6-1	NA
ASSLRQDTEAF	11	TRBJ1-1	TRBV5-1	NA
ASSLHWTGSSYGYT	14	TRBJ1-2	TRBV12-3/TRBV12-4	few
ASRSTSVNTGELF	13	TRBJ2-2	TRBV6-2/TRBV6-3	NA
ASMQVGTAYEQY	12	TRBJ2-7	TRBV6-5	NA
AISEIPLASGTDTQY	15	TRBJ2-3	TRBV10-3	NA
ASSLARRDQY	10	TRBJ2-5	TRBV12-3/TRBV12-4	many
ASTDRDNSPLH	11	TRBJ1-6	TRBV5-1	NA
ASSVAASGPYEQY	13	TRBJ2-7	TRBV9	many
ASSLSSLAAINTGELF	16	TRBJ2-2	TRBV5-5	NA
ATTRDRGVYEQY	12	TRBJ2-7	TRBV6-5	NA
ASSDRWGQRDSYEQY	15	TRBJ2-7	TRBV28	few
SVGRLTRTDTQY	12	TRBJ2-3	TRBV29-1	few
ASSPPGQWSPQH	12	TRBJ1-5	TRBV6-6	few
ASRSSDTGELF	11	TRBJ2-2	TRBV5-1	NA
ASSYVKTGTKLYEQY	15	TRBJ2-7	TRBV6-5	few
SARLGAAGNTIY	12	TRBJ1-3	TRBV20-1	few
ASNKREGAGELF	12	TRBJ2-2	TRBV12-3/TRBV12-4	NA
ASSPKDSISNQPQH	14	TRBJ1-5	TRBV21-1	few
ASSQGGLGEQY	11	TRBJ2-7	TRBV14	few
ASNREAVGLRNEQY	14	TRBJ2-7	TRBV6-1	NA
ASSGGTHNEQF	11	TRBJ2-1	TRBV7-3	NA
ASRPGLAGKNYNEQF	15	TRBJ2-1	TRBV12-3/TRBV12-4	NA
ATSDTGRRDQPQH	13	TRBJ1-5	TRBV24-1	few
SVLVGGSHEQY	11	TRBJ2-7	TRBV29-1	few
ASSVTGGASYEQY	13	TRBJ2-7	TRBV6-1	NA
ASSSGTGGPEQF	12	TRBJ2-1	TRBV7-6	few
ASTYAGGFYEQY	12	TRBJ2-7	TRBV6-2/TRBV6-3	few
ASSLRGVFDGYT	12	TRBJ1-2	TRBV3-1	many
ASSQVALRETDTQY	14	TRBJ2-3	TRBV4-2	NA
ASSPSSNGYT	10	TRBJ1-2	TRBV27	few
ASSFWTSGSTDTQY	14	TRBJ2-3	TRBV7-2	few
ASSAGTVSEQY	11	TRBJ2-7	TRBV7-9	many
SARDGSSTDTQY	12	TRBJ2-3	TRBV20-1	NA
ASNRAGTDTYEQY	13	TRBJ2-7	TRBV10-2	NA
ASSQVLRGRTEAF	13	TRBJ1-1	TRBV3-1	few
ASSPQGYYGYT	11	TRBJ1-2	TRBV12-3/TRBV12-4	few
ASSPDGYSYNEQF	13	TRBJ2-1	TRBV5-8	many
ASRGGQGAGTGELF	14	TRBJ2-2	TRBV28	few
ASSPFDTGELF	11	TRBJ2-2	TRBV3-1	NA
ASSPGLEVTGELF	13	TRBJ2-2	TRBV18	NA
ASSSGTALQETQY	13	TRBJ2-5	TRBV11-3	NA
ASSQHTSGRGWADTQY	16	TRBJ2-3	TRBV4-3	few
SGTGPQETQY	10	TRBJ2-5	TRBV29-1	few